These 14 T cell receptor beta chains were sequenced from one sample in a study of T cells in Graves' hyperthyroidism and ophthalmopathy. Amplification targeted TCR beta CDR3 regions from RNA transcripts. When the TCR CDR3 underwent first-round RT-PCR, the HTBI primer set was used. Each CDR3 protein gets one entry after TCRdb re-called the multiplex PCR reads with MiXCR. The sample lists a few hundred thousand distinct CDR3 sequences; approximately 49% were seen once. The sequenced sample was peripheral blood or thyroid tissue (not recorded which). The origin of the receptors is an adult woman with Graves' disease, either hyperthyroidism or ophthalmopathy (not recorded which).

The chain combines TRBV15 with TRBJ1-4; the D is unclear. Germline V gene data show CDR1 as LNHNV and CDR2 as YYDKDF (reference sequence). Trimming removed 4 bases at V and 7 bases at J, with 13 bases between. The CDR3 spans 14 residues. For the CDR3, the DNA is TGTGCCACCAGCATGACGGGTCGGGGTGAAAAACTGTTTTTT. Protein: CATSMTGRGEKLFF.

Worth noting for this clonotype: It is unclear where the CDR3 begins or ends on the DNA, so no DNA is shown, and the CDR3 is as TCRdb lists it. The V and J genes are TRBV14 and TRBJ1-4; TRBD1, the D gene given by the table, was not confirmed from the DNA. From its first to its last residue, the CDR3 has 23 amino acids. Germline CDR1 is SGHDN and CDR2 is FVKESK. This chain's CDR3 is CASSKEVHSYEQYFGQGAKNCFF.

V gene TRBV2 combines with J gene TRBJ1-4, with a tentative D call TRBD1 (5 bases). There are 15 residues in the CDR3. V lost 6 bases and J lost 0, with 11 bases in between. CDR1 is SNHLY, CDR2 FYNNEI, per germline. As DNA, the CDR3 is TGTGCCAGCAGCGCGGGGGGATCAACTAATGAAAAACTGTTTTTT. It encodes CASSAGGSTNEKLFF.

There are many counts of this clonotype. The chain uses TRBV7-8 and TRBJ2-7; weak D call: TRBD2 (6 bases). CDR3 length equals 16 residues. Germline CDR1 SGHVS, CDR2 FQNEAQ. V dropped 5 bases and J dropped 2 bases, with 19 bases sitting between them. DNA for the CDR3: TGTGCCAGCAGCCCAACTAGCACCCGGAAAACCTACGAGCAGTACTTC. Protein product: CASSPTSTRKTYEQYF.

The rearrangement links TRBV10-2 to TRBJ1-5, with 7 bases that match TRBD1. The CDR3 totals 14 residues. The germline V gene encodes CDR1 WSHSY and CDR2 SAAADI. The V and J ends lost 2 bases and 5 bases, in that order; junction bases with no gene match: 3. CDR3 sequence (DNA): TGCGCCAGCAGTGAGACAGGGGCGGATCAGCCCCAGCATTTT. Residues: CASSETGADQPQHF.

The sample holds many counts of this clonotype. This chain's CDR3 is CASSHRDRSQETQYF. The CDR3 DNA sequence: TGTGCCAGCAGCCACCGGGACAGGAGCCAAGAGACCCAGTACTTC. The chain combines TRBV7-9 with TRBJ2-5, with TRBD1 matching over 8 bases. The junction had 6 bases not matched to a gene; V was cut back by 5 bases and J by 1 base. The CDR3 spans 15 residues. Germline CDR1 is SEHNR and CDR2 is FQNEAQ (reference sequence).

At least ten counts were recorded for this clonotype. This chain links TRBV20-1 with TRBJ1-1; possible D gene TRBD1, 5 bases. The germline V gene has CDR1 DFQATT and CDR2 SNEGSKA (reference sequence). Trimming cost V 2 bases and J 4 bases, with 14 bases left between them. The CDR3 has 14 residues. The CDR3 bases are TGCAGTGCTAGATTGGGGCCGGTTGGCACTGAAGCTTTCTTT. Its protein product is CSARLGPVGTEAFF.

V usage is TRBV15 and J usage is TRBJ1-4, with 7 bases matching TRBD1. V shed 4 bases and J 8 bases; nucleotides not matched to a gene: 22. Germline CDR1 is LNHNV and CDR2 is YYDKDF (reference sequence). The length of the CDR3 is 19 residues. CDR3 DNA: TGTGCCACCAGCAACGCACGGGACAGCTTAACCGGGGAAGGGGAAAAACTGTTTTTT. It encodes CATSNARDSLTGEGEKLFF.

The table lists this clonotype with many counts. The rearrangement joins TRBV19 to TRBJ1-1; D is perhaps TRBD1 (5 bases). Trimming cost V 4 bases and J 8 bases, with 17 bases left between them. The germline gives CDR1 LNHDA, CDR2 SQIVND (reference sequence). This CDR3 is 14 amino acids long. Here the CDR3 reads CASSRDEGKREAFF. Here the CDR3 DNA reads TGTGCCAGTAGTAGGGACGAGGGCAAAAGAGAAGCTTTCTTT.

The chain combines TRBV25-1 with TRBJ1-1, with D hard to call. V was pared by 4 bases and J by 6 bases, with 12 bases between. The CDR3 loop spans 13 amino acids. Per germline, CDR1 MGHDK and CDR2 SYGVNS. The CDR3 coding sequence is TGTGCCAGCAGTGCCGGTCACTTGGCTGAAGCTTTCTTT. It specifies CASSAGHLAEAFF.

V gene TRBV7-9 combines with J gene TRBJ1-1, with no clear D. V gave up 6 bases and J gave up 4 bases, with 15 bases separating them. Germline values: CDR1 SEHNR, CDR2 FQNEAQ (reference sequence). The CDR3 runs to 14 residues. The CDR3 reads CASSLLGRITEAFF. The DNA for the CDR3 is TGTGCCAGCAGTTTACTGGGGAGGATCACTGAAGCTTTCTTT.

At least ten counts were recorded for this clonotype. This chain connects TRBV20-1 to TRBJ2-5, with TRBD1 matching 7 bases. Germline V gives CDR1 DFQATT, CDR2 SNEGSKA (reference sequence). There are 14 residues in the CDR3. J lost 5 bases, V lost 0 bases, and 6 bases had no gene match. CDR3 sequence (DNA): TGCAGTGCTAGAGATTATGACAGGGCGGAGACCCAGTACTTC. Translation gives CSARDYDRAETQYF.

V is TRBV9 and J is TRBJ2-3, with D perhaps TRBD2 (6 bases). V lost 0 bases and J 0 bases, leaving 8 bases between the germline ends. This CDR3 has 15 amino acids. CDR1 and CDR2 from the germline V gene are SGDLS and YYNGEE. The CDR3 bases are TGTGCCAGCAGCGTAGACGGGACTAGCACAGATACGCAGTATTTT. Protein product: CASSVDGTSTDTQYF. Filled out from reference TRBV9 and TRBJ2-3, the complete variable domain reads DSGVTQTPKHLITATGQRVTLRCSPRSGDLSVYWYQQSLDQGLQFLIQYYNGEERAKGNILERFSAQQFPDLHSELNLSSLELGDSALYFCASSVDGTSTDTQYFGPGTRLTVL.

The chain joins TRBV20-1 to TRBJ1-6; D is possibly TRBD1 (5 bases). Germline V gives CDR1 DFQATT, CDR2 SNEGSKA (reference sequence). The CDR3 extends over 13 amino acids. V shed 6 bases and J shed 7 bases, with 13 bases lying between them. The CDR3 loop reads CSARRDLNSPLHF. The CDR3 DNA reads as TGCAGTGCGCGACGGGACCTGAATTCACCCCTCCACTTT.